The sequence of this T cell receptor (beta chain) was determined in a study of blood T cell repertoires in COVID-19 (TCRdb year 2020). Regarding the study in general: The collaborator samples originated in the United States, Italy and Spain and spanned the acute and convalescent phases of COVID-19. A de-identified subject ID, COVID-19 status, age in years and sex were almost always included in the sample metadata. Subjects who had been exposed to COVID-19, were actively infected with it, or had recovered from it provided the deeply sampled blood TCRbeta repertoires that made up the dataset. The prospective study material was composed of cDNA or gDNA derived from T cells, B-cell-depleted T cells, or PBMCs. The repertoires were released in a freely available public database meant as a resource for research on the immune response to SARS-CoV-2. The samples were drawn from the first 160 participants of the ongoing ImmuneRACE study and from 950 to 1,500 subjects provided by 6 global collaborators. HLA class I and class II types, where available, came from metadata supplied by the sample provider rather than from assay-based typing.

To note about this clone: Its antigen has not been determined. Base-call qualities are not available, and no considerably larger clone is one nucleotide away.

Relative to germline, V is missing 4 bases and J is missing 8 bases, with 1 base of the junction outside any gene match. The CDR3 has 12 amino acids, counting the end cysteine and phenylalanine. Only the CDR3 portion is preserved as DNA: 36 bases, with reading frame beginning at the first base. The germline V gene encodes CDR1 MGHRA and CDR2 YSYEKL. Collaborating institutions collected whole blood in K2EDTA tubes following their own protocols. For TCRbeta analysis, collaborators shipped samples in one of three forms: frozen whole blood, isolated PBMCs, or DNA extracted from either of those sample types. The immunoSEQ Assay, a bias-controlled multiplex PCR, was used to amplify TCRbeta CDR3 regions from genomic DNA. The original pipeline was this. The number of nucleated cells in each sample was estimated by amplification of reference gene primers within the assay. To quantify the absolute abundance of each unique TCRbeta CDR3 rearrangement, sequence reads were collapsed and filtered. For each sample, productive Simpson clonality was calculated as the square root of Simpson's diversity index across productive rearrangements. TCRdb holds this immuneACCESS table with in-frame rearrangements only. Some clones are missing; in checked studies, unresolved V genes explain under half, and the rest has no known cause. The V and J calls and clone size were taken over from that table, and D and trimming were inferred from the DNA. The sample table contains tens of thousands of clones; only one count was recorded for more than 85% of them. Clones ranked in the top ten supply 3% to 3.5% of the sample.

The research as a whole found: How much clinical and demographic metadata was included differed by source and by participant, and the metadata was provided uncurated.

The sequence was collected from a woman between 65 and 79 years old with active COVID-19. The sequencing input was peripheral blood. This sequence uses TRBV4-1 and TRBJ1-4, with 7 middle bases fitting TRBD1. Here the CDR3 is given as CASSPDREKLFF. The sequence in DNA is TGCGCCAGCAGCCCGGACAGGGAAAAACTGTTTTTT.